This is a list of T cell receptor beta chains from one sample in a study of blood T cell repertoires in COVID-19. Assay used: immunoSEQ multiplex PCR; TCRdb lists only in-frame clones, some missing. The table lists some 200,000 clones, more than 80% of them singletons. The material sequenced was PBMCs or T cells enriched from blood (not recorded which). These receptors came from a woman between 18 and 29 years old in a cohort exposed to, infected with or recovered from COVID-19 (not recorded which). The CDR3 runs from the conserved cysteine through the conserved F or W. D genes are given only for firm matches. The size entry is marked missing in some rows and otherwise reads once, few, many or a size class.

>NA|TRBV25-1|TRBJ1-2|NA
TGTGCCAGCAGGCAGGTCGGGGGGGGCTACACCTTC
CASRQVGGGYTF
>NA|TRBV19|TRBJ1-2|TRBD1
TGTGCCAGTAATACAGGGGGCCACTATGGCTACACCTTC
CASNTGGHYGYTF
>NA|TRBV6-4|TRBJ2-6|NA
TGTGCCAGCAGTGGCGAGGGTATTGCTGGGGCCAACGTCCTGACTTTC
CASSGEGIAGANVLTF
>NA|TRBV24-1|TRBJ1-5|NA
TGTGCCACCAGTCTAAGTAGCAATCAGCCCCAGCATTTT
CATSLSSNQPQHF
>NA|TRBV6-5|TRBJ1-3|NA
TGTGCCAGCAGTTACCCCAGGGCCCCGAACACCATATATTTT
CASSYPRAPNTIYF
>NA|TRBV28|TRBJ2-2|NA
TGTGCCAGCAGTCGCAGGTTTAGGCAAAACACCGGGGAGCTGTTTTTT
CASSRRFRQNTGELFF
>once|TRBV9|TRBJ1-2|NA
TGTGCCAGCAGCGTCGGAGAATTTGGCTACACCTTC
CASSVGEFGYTF
>NA|TRBV24-1|TRBJ2-1|TRBD2
TGTGCCACCAGTGATTTTAAGACTAGCGGGAGAATGAATGAGCAGTTCTTC
CATSDFKTSGRMNEQFF
>NA|TRBV5-4|TRBJ1-2|TRBD1
TGTGCCAGCAGCCGACAGGGGGCGAAGGGCTACACCTTC
CASSRQGAKGYTF
>NA|TRBV7-8|TRBJ2-2|NA
TGTGCCAGCACCTCCCGTACAGGGCTAAACCCCGGGGAGCTGTTTTTT
CASTSRTGLNPGELFF
>NA|TRBV30|TRBJ1-2|NA
TGTGCCTGGGGAGGGGGGGGCTTCTATGGCTACACCTTC
CAWGGGGFYGYTF
>NA|TRBV5-8|TRBJ2-4|TRBD1
TGTGCCAGCAGCCTCGGACAGGGTGGCAAAAACATTCAGTACTTC
CASSLGQGGKNIQYF
>NA|TRBV24-1|TRBJ2-2|TRBD2
TGTGCCACCACAAGTAGCGGGGGCACCGGGGAGCTGTTTTTT
CATTSSGGTGELFF
>NA|TRBV5-5|TRBJ1-1|NA
TGTGCCAGCAGACCCGGGACATCGAACACTGAAGCTTTCTTT
CASRPGTSNTEAFF
>NA|TRBV14|TRBJ2-7|NA
TGTGCCAGCAGCCAAGTTCGCTACGAGCAGTACTTC
CASSQVRYEQYF
>NA|TRBV18|TRBJ2-3|NA
TGTGCCAGCTCACCCTCACTAGTACGCACAGATACGCAGTATTTT
CASSPSLVRTDTQYF
>NA|TRBV6-5|TRBJ1-5|NA
TGTGCCACTCAGGCTATGGGCACCGAGCCCCAGCATTTT
CATQAMGTEPQHF
>NA|TRBV28|TRBJ1-6|TRBD1
TGTGCCAGCAGTTCCTCGGGGACAGGACGATCACCCCTCCACTTT
CASSSSGTGRSPLHF
>NA|TRBV2|TRBJ1-3|NA
TGTGCCAGCAGTCCGAGGAACACCATATATTTT
CASSPRNTIYF
>NA|TRBV5-5|TRBJ2-1|NA
TGTGCCAGCATTCCGTTGGCGGGACACAATGAGCAGTTCTTC
CASIPLAGHNEQFF
>NA|TRBV5-1|TRBJ2-5|NA
TGCGCCAGCAGCTTTGCAGGGGAAGAGACCCAGTACTTC
CASSFAGEETQYF
>NA|TRBV7-9|TRBJ1-2|TRBD1
TGTGCCAGCAGCTCCACGACAGGGGGCGAGTACTATGGCTACACCTTC
CASSSTTGGEYYGYTF
>NA|TRBV10-3|TRBJ1-6|NA
TGTGCCATCAGTGAGTCTCCGGGGAGCGCTTCACCCCTCCACTTT
CAISESPGSASPLHF
>NA|TRBV19|TRBJ2-2|TRBD1
TGTGCCAGTAGTATATCCCCAGGAACAGGGGCAGACGGGGAGCTGTTTTTT
CASSISPGTGADGELFF
>NA|TRBV27|TRBJ2-1|TRBD2
TGTGCCAGCAGTAGATGGACTAGCGGGGGTTACAATGAGCAGTTCTTC
CASSRWTSGGYNEQFF
>NA|TRBV5-4|TRBJ2-1|TRBD1
TGTGCCAGCAGCGGAACTCCCGGGACAGGGTACAATGAGCAGTTCTTC
CASSGTPGTGYNEQFF
>NA|TRBV10-2|TRBJ2-4|TRBD2
TGCGCCAGCACCGCTGTAGCGGGAGGATCCAAAAACATTCAGTACTTC
CASTAVAGGSKNIQYF
>NA|TRBV19|TRBJ2-3|NA
TGTGCCAGCACAAGGACCCCGGGACGCCGGGGGACAGATACGCAGTATTTT
CASTRTPGRRGTDTQYF
>NA|TRBV19|TRBJ1-5|TRBD1
TGTGCCAGTAGGCGGGACAGCCTGGCCCAGCCCCAGCATTTT
CASRRDSLAQPQHF
>NA|TRBV5-1|TRBJ2-1|NA
TGCGCCAGCAGCTTAATATTTGGGAGCAATGAGCAGTTCTTC
CASSLIFGSNEQFF
>NA|TRBV7-6|TRBJ1-1|NA
TGTGCCAGCAGCATGGGACAAGATTACACTGAAGCTTTCTTT
CASSMGQDYTEAFF
>NA|TRBV7-9|TRBJ1-4|TRBD1
TGTGCCAGCAGCTTAGAAGAGGGGGCGCGTGAAAAACTGTTTTTT
CASSLEEGAREKLFF
>few|TRBV11-2|TRBJ1-2|NA
TGTGCCAGCAGCCCTCGGACACCCTCTTGGTATGGCTACACCTTC
CASSPRTPSWYGYTF
>NA|TRBV18|TRBJ2-1|TRBD2
TGTGCCAGCTCACCAGGGACTAGCGGGAACAATGAGCAGTTCTTC
CASSPGTSGNNEQFF
>NA|TRBV19|TRBJ1-5|NA
TGTGCCAGTAGTATAGATCGGACGGCAGGGGGCAATCAGCCCCAGCATTTT
CASSIDRTAGGNQPQHF
>NA|TRBV2|TRBJ2-7|NA
TGTGCCAGCAGTGAGGGGGGGACAGGCTACGAGCAGTACTTC
CASSEGGTGYEQYF
>NA|TRBV10-3|TRBJ1-1|NA
TGTGCCATCAGCCCCGGTGGGGCCGCGAACACTGAAGCTTTCTTT
CAISPGGAANTEAFF
>once|TRBV13|TRBJ2-1|NA
TGTGCCAGCAGCTCAGGGGGGCCTGCGTACAATGAGCAGTTCTTC
CASSSGGPAYNEQFF
>NA|TRBV3-1/TRBV3-2|TRBJ1-1|NA
TGTGCCAGCCCCGACTCTGACGAGGGGGAGAGTTTCTTT
CASPDSDEGESFF
>NA|TRBV30|TRBJ1-5|TRBD1
TGTGCCTGGAGTGGGACAGGGGGGAGCAATCAGCCCCAGCATTTT
CAWSGTGGSNQPQHF
>NA|TRBV28|TRBJ1-3|NA
TGTGCCAGCAGTTCCCCCAGGGCAAGCTCTGGAAACACCATATATTTT
CASSSPRASSGNTIYF
>NA|TRBV11-2|TRBJ2-7|NA
TGTGCCAGCAGCTTAGGATTCAGTTACGAGCAGTACTTC
CASSLGFSYEQYF
>NA|TRBV7-8|TRBJ1-3|TRBD1
TGTGCCAGCAGCGGAAGGGACAGTGGAAACACCATATATTTT
CASSGRDSGNTIYF
>NA|TRBV13|TRBJ2-1|TRBD2
TGTGCCAGCAGCCGAAGCGGGAGTAATTACAATGAGCAGTTCTTC
CASSRSGSNYNEQFF
>once|TRBV9|TRBJ1-6|NA
TGTGCCAGCAGCCTGGGAGAATCAGACATACCCCTCCACTTT
CASSLGESDIPLHF
>NA|TRBV5-6|TRBJ2-7|TRBD1
TGTGCCAGCAGCTTCCAGGGACAGGGTGGAGAGCAGTACTTC
CASSFQGQGGEQYF
>NA|TRBV7-9|TRBJ2-5|NA
TGTGCCAGCAGCTTAGGCCGGACAGAAGAGACCCAGTACTTC
CASSLGRTEETQYF
>few|TRBV10-1|TRBJ2-2|TRBD1
TGCGCCAGCAGCGGGGACAGCGGGGAGCTGTTTTTT
CASSGDSGELFF
>NA|TRBV9|TRBJ1-1|TRBD1
TGTGCCAGCAGCCCTCGGGACAGGAAAACTGAAGCTTTCTTT
CASSPRDRKTEAFF
>once|TRBV9|TRBJ1-5|TRBD1
TGTGCCAGCAGCGCGGACAGGGGCTTCGGGCCCCAGCATTTT
CASSADRGFGPQHF
>NA|TRBV24-1|TRBJ2-5|NA
TGTGCCACCAGTGATTTCGGGACACCCCAAGAGACCCAGTACTTC
CATSDFGTPQETQYF
>NA|TRBV11-2|TRBJ2-1|TRBD2
TGTGCCAGCAGCCCCGGGACTATGGACAATGAGCAGTTCTTC
CASSPGTMDNEQFF
>NA|TRBV5-5|TRBJ2-5|NA
TGTGCCAGCAGCTTGGGAGTAGTTATGGAAGAGACCCAGTACTTC
CASSLGVVMEETQYF
>once|TRBV27|TRBJ1-1|TRBD1
TGTGCCAGCAGTTTCTACAGGGGGCGAGAGTCTATCTCTGAAGCTTTCTTT
CASSFYRGRESISEAFF
>few|TRBV9|TRBJ2-7|TRBD1
TGTGCCAGCAGCCCCTACCGACAGGGACGGCCGGGCGCCCTCTACGAGCAGTACTTC
CASSPYRQGRPGALYEQYF